This T cell receptor (beta chain) is drawn from a study of shared clonotypes between healthy human individuals. Study-wide context: Two female and a few male donors aged 18 to 49 were enrolled.

Clones were read by immunoSEQ multiplex PCR, and TCRdb kept only the in-frame ones, dropping some. The sample yields 2 million or so clones, around 96% seen once. As for this clone: Its antigen remains unidentified. Other DNA variants within this sample encode the same CDR3.

Terminally differentiated effector memory CD45RA+ cells were excluded from the naive CD8 cells, which were CD45RO-negative and positively selected for CCR7. Findings and caveats of the study: In general, naive subsets displayed greater estimated richness than memory subsets did.

The receptor comes from a man in his late teens or twenties in good health. Sequences were obtained from naive CD8+ T cells sorted from blood.

The CDR3 nucleotides are TGTGCCAGCAGCCCAGGGGGTAGCACTGAAGCTTTCTTT. Residues: CASSPGGSTEAFF. The chain uses TRBV7-9 and TRBJ1-1; 7 bases are shared with TRBD1. The CDR3 covers 13 residues. The V gene's germline CDR1 is SEHNR and CDR2 FQNEAQ (reference sequence). V was clipped by 5 bases and J by 4 bases; unmatched bases: 4.